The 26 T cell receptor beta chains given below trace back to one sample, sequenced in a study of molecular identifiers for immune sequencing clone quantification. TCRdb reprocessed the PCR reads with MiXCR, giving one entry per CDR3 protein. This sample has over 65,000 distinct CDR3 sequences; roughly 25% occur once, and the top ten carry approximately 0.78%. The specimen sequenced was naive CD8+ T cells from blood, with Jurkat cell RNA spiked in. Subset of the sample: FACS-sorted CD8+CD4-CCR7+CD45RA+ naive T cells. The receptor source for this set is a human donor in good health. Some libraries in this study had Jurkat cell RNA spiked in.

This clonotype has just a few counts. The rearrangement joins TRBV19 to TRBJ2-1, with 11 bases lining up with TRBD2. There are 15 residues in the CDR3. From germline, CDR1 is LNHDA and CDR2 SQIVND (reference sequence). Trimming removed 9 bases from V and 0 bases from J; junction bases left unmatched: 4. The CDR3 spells CASSLAGGSYNEQFF. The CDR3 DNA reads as TGTGCCAGCAGTCTAGCGGGGGGCTCCTACAATGAGCAGTTCTTC.

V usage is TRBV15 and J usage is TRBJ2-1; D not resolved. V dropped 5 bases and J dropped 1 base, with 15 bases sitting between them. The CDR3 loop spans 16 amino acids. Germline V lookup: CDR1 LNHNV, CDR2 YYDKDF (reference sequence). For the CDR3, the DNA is TGTGCCACCAGCCCGGTCCCCCTCTCATCCTACAATGAGCAGTTCTTC. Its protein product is CATSPVPLSSYNEQFF. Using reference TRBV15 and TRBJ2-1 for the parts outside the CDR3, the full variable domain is DAMVIQNPRYQVTQFGKPVTLSCSQTLNHNVMYWYQQKSSQAPKLLFHYYDKDFNNEADTPDNFQSRRPNTSFCFLDIRSPGLGDTAMYLCATSPVPLSSYNEQFFGPGTRLTVL.

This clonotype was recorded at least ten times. The DNA for the CDR3 is TGTGCCAGCAGCCAAGCAATACTAGCGGACCCCACAGATACGCAGTATTTT. Protein sequence: CASSQAILADPTDTQYF. The chain couples TRBV4-2 to TRBJ2-3, with 8 bases matching TRBD2. The CDR3 is 17 amino acids. Germline assignment: CDR1 LGHNA and CDR2 YNFKEQ. The junction had 8 bases not matched to a gene; V was cut back by 1 base and J by 2 bases.

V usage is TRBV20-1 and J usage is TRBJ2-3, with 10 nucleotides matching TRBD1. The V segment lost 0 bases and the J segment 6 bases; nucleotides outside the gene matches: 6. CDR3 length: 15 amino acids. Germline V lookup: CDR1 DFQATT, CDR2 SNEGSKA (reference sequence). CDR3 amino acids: CSARDLGTGADTQYF. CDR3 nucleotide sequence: TGCAGTGCTAGAGATCTTGGGACAGGGGCCGATACGCAGTATTTT.

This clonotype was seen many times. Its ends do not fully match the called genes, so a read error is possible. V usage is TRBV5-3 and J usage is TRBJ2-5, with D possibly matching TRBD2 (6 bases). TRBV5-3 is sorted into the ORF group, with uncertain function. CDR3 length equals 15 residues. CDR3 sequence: CASSFPGLGEDTQYF. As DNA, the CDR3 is TGTGCCAGCTCTTTTCCGGGACTGGGGGAAGACACCCAGTACTTT.

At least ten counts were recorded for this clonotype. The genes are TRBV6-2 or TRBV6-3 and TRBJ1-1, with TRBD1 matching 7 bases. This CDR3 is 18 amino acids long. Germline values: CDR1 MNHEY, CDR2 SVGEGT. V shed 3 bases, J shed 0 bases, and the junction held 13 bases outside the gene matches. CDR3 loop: CASSYGRDSKIMNTEAFF. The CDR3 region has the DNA TGTGCCAGCAGTTATGGGCGGGACAGCAAGATTATGAACACTGAAGCTTTCTTT.

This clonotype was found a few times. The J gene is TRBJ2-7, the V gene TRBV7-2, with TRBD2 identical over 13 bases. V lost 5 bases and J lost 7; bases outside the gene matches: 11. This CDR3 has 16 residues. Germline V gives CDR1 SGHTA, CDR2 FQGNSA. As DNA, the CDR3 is TGTGCCAGCAGCGGAGATGGGACTAGCGGGATTTGGGAGCAGTACTTC. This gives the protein CASSGDGTSGIWEQYF.

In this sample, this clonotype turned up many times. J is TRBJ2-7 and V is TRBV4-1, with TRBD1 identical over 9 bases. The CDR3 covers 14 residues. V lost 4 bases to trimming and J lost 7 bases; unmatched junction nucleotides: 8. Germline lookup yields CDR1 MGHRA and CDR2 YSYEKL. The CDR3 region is CASSRVQGAREQYF. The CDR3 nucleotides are TGCGCCAGCAGCCGAGTACAGGGGGCGAGGGAGCAGTACTTC.

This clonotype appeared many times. The CDR3 reads CASSSRLAGEVADTQYF. For the CDR3, the DNA is TGTGCCAGCAGCTCCAGACTAGCGGGAGAGGTAGCAGATACGCAGTATTTT. This chain links TRBV11-3 with TRBJ2-3; TRBD2 agrees at 12 bases. This CDR3 spans 17 amino acids. V was clipped by 4 bases and J by 4 bases; unmatched bases: 9. CDR1 SGHNT and CDR2 YENEEA come from the germline V gene.

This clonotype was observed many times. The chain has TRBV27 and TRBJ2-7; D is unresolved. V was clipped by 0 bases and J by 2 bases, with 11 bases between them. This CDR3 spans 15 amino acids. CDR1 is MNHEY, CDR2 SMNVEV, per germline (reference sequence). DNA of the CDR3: TGTGCCAGCAGTTTATCGATTCAAACGGCCTACGAGCAGTACTTC. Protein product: CASSLSIQTAYEQYF.

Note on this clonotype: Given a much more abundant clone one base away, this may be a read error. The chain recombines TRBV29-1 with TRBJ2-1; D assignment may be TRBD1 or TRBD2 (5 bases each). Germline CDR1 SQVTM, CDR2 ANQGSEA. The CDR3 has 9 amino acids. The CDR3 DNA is TGCAGCGTTGAGGGGGAGCGGTTCTTC. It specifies CSVEGERFF.

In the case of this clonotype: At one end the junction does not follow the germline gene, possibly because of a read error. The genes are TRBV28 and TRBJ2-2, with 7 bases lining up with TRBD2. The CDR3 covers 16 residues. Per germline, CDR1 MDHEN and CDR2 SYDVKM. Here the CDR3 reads CACSPLAGVVSGELFF. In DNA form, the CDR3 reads TGTGCCTGCAGTCCCCTGGCGGGAGTTGTATCCGGGGAGCTGTTTTTT.

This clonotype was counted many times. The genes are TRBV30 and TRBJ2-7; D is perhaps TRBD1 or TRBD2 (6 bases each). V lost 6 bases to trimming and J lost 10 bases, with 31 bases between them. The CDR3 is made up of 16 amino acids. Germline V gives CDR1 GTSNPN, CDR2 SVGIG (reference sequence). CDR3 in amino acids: CACNRQPRDNIIPQYF. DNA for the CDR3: TGTGCCTGTAATCGTCAGCCGCGGGACAACATCATCCCCCAGTACTTC. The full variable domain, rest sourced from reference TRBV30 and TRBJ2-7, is SQTIHQWPATLVQPVGSPLSLECTVEGTSNPNLYWYRQAAGRGLQLLFYSVGIGQISSEVPQNLSASRPQDRQFILSSKKLLLSDSGFYLCACNRQPRDNIIPQYFGPGTRLTVT.

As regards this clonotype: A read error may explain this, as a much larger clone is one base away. CDR3 residues: CASSPGTGGYGQYF. The CDR3 nucleotides are TGTGCCAGCAGTCCGGGGACAGGGGGCTACGGGCAGTACTTC. This chain connects TRBV6-5 to TRBJ2-7, with 12 bases identical to TRBD1. The germline V gene encodes CDR1 MNHEY and CDR2 SVGAGI. The CDR3 runs 14 residues.

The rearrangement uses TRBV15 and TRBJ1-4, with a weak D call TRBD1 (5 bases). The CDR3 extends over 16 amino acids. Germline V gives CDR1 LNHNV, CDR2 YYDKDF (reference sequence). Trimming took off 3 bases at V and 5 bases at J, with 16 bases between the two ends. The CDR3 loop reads CATSRAERGGNEKLFF. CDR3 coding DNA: TGTGCCACCAGCAGGGCCGAACGGGGGGGAAATGAAAAACTGTTTTTT.

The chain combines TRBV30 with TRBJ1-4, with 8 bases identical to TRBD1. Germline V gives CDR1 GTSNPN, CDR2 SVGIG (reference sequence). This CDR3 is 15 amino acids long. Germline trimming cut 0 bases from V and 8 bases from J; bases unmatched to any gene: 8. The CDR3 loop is CAWSVSGTGVEKLFF. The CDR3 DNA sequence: TGTGCCTGGAGTGTTTCAGGGACAGGCGTAGAAAAACTGTTTTTT.

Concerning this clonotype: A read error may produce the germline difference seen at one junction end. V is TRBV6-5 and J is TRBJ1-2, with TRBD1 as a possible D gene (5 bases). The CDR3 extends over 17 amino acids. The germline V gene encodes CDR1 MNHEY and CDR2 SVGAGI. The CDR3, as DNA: TGTGCCAGCAGTTACCGGGCTGGGGCCGGGCCCGACTATGGCTACCCCTTC. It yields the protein CASSYRAGAGPDYGYPF.

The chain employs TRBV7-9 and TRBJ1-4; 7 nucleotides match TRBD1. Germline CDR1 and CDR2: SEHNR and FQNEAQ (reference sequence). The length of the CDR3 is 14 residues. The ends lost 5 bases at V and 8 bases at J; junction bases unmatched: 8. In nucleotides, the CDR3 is TGTGCCAGCAGCCCAGACAGGGAAAGAGAAAAACTGTTTTTT. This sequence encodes CASSPDREREKLFF.

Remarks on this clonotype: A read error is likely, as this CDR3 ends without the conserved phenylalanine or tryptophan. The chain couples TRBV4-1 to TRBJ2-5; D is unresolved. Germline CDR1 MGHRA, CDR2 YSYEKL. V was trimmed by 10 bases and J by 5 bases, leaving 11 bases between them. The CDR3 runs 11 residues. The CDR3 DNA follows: TGCGCCACCGCGCAAGATGAGACCCAGTACCTC. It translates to CATAQDETQYL.

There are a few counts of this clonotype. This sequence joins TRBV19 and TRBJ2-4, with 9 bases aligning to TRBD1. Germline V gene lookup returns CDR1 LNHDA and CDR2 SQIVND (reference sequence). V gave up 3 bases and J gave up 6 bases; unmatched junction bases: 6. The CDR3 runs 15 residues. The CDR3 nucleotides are TGTGCCAGTAGTATTCCTACAGGGGGCAGAAACATTCAGTACTTC. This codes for CASSIPTGGRNIQYF.

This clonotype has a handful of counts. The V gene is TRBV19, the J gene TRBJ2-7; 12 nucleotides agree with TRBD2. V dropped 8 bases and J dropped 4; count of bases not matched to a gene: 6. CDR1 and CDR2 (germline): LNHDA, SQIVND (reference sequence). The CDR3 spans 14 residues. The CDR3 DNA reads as TGTGCCAGTTCACTGACTAGCGGGAGTTACGAGCAGTACTTC. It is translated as CASSLTSGSYEQYF.

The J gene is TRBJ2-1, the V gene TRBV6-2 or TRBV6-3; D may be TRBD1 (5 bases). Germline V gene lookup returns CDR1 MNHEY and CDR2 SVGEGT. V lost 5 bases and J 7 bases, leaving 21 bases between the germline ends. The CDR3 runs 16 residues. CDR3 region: CASSLGKSWGGNEQFF. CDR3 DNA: TGTGCCAGCAGTCTGGGCAAATCCTGGGGCGGAAATGAGCAGTTCTTC.

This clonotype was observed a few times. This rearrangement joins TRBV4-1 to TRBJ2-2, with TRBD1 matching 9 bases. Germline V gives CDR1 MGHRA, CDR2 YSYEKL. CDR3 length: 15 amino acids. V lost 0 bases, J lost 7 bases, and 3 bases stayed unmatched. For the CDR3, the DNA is TGCGCCAGCAGCCAAGAAAGACAGGGGGTCGGGGAGCTGTTTTTT. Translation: CASSQERQGVGELFF.

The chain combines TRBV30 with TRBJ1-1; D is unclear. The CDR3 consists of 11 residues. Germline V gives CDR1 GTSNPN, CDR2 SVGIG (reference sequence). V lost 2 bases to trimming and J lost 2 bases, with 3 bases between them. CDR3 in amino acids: CAWSLNTEAFF. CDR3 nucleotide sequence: TGTGCCTGGAGTCTAAACACTGAAGCTTTCTTT.

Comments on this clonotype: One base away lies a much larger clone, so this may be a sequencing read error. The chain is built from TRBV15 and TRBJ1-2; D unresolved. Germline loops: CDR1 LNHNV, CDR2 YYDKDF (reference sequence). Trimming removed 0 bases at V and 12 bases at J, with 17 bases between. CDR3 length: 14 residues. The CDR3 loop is CATSRDQTAKGNTF. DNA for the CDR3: TGTGCCACCAGCAGAGATCAAACCGCTAAAGGCAACACCTTC.

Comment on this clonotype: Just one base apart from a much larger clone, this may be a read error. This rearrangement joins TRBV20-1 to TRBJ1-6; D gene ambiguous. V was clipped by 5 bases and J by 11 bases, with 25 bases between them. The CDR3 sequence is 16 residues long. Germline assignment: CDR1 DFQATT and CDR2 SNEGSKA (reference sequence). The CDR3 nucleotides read TGCAGTGCTCCGATTGGGCCAATGGATGACAATCCACCCCTCCACTTT. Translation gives CSAPIGPMDDNPPLHF.